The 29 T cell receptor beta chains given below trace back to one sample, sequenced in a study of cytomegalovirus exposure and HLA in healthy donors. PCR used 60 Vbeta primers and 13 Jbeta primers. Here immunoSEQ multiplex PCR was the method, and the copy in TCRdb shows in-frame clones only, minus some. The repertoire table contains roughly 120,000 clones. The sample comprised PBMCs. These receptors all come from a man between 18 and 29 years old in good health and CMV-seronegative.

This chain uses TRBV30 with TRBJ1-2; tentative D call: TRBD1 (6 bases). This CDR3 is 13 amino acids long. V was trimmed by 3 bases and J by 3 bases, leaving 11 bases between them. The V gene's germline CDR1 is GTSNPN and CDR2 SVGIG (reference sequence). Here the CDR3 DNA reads TGTGCCTGGAGGGAGGGGGGGTACTATGGCTACACCTTC. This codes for CAWREGGYYGYTF.

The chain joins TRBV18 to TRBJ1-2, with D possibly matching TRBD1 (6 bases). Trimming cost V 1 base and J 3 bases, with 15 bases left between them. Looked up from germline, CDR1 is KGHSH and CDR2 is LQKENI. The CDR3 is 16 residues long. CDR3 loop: CASSPLRQEVHYGYTF. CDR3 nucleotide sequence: TGTGCCAGCTCACCACTCCGACAGGAGGTGCACTATGGCTACACCTTC.

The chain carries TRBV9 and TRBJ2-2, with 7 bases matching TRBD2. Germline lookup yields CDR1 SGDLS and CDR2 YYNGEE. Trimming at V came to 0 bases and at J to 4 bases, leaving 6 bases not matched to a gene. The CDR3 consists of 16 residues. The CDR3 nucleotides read TGTGCCAGCAGCGTAGTGTCGGGAGGAGGCACCGGGGAGCTGTTTTTT. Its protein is CASSVVSGGGTGELFF. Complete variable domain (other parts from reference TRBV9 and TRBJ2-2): DSGVTQTPKHLITATGQRVTLRCSPRSGDLSVYWYQQSLDQGLQFLIQYYNGEERAKGNILERFSAQQFPDLHSELNLSSLELGDSALYFCASSVVSGGGTGELFFGEGSRLTVL.

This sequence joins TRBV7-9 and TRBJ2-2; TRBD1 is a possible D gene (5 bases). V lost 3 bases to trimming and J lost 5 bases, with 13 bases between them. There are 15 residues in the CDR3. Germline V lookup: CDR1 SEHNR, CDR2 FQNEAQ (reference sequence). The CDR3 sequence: CASSFWLSGTGELFF. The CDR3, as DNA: TGTGCCAGCAGCTTTTGGTTGTCAGGGACCGGGGAGCTGTTTTTT.

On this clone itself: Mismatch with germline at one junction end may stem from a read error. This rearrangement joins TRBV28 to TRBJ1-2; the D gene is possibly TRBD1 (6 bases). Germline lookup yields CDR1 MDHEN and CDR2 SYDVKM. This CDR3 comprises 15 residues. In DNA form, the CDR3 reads TGTGCCAGCAGTTGGAAAGGACAGTCAGGATATGCCTACACCTTC. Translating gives CASSWKGQSGYAYTF.

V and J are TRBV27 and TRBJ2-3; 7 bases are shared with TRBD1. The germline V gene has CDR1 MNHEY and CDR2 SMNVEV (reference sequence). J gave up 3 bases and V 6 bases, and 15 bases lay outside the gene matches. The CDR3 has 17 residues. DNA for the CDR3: TGTGCCAGCAGCACCCAGACAGGGCCTGTAGGGACAGATACGCAGTATTTT. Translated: CASSTQTGPVGTDTQYF.

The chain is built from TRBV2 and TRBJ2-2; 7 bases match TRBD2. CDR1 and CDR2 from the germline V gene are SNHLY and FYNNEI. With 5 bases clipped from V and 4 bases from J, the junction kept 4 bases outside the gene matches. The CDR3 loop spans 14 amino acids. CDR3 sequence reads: CASSLPSGTGELFF. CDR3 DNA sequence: TGTGCCAGCAGTCTCCCTAGCGGCACCGGGGAGCTGTTTTTT.

The CDR3 nucleotides are TGTGCCAGCAGTCCCTTCGGGGAAGCGGGTAGCAATCAGCCCCAGCATTTT. Protein sequence: CASSPFGEAGSNQPQHF. The chain employs TRBV5-5 and TRBJ1-5, with D unresolved. Germline CDR1 reads SGHKS; CDR2 reads YYEKEE (reference sequence). V was pared by 5 bases and J by 0 bases, with 18 bases between. The length of the CDR3 is 17 residues.

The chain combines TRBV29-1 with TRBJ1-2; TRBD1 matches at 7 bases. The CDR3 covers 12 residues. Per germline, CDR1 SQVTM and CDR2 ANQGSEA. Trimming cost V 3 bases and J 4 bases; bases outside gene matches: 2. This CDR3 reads CSVDDRAYGYTF. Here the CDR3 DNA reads TGCAGCGTTGATGACAGGGCCTATGGCTACACCTTC.

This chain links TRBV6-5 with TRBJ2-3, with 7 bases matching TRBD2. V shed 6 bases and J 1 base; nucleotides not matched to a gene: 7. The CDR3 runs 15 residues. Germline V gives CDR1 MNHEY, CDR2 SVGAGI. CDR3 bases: TGTGCCAGCAGCTCGGGTGCGGGGGGCACAGATACGCAGTATTTT. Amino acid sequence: CASSSGAGGTDTQYF.

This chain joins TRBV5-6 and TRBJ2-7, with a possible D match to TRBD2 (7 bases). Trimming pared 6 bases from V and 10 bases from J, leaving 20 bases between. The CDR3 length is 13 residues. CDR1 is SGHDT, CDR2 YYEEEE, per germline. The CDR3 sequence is CASIQEGGGPQYF. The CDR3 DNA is TGTGCCAGCATCCAAGAGGGGGGAGGGCCTCAGTACTTC.

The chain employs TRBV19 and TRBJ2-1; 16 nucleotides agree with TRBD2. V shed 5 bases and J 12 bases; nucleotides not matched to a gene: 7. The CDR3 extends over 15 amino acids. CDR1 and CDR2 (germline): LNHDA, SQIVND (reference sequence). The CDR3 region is CASSAGTSGRVGQFF. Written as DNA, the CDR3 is TGTGCCAGTAGTGCCGGGACTAGCGGGAGGGTAGGGCAGTTCTTC.

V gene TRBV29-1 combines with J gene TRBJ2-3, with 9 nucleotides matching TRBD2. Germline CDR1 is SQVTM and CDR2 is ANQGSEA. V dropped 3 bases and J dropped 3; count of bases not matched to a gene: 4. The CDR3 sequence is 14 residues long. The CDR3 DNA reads TGCAGCGTTGAGCGGGAGGGTGGAACAGATACGCAGTATTTT. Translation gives CSVEREGGTDTQYF.

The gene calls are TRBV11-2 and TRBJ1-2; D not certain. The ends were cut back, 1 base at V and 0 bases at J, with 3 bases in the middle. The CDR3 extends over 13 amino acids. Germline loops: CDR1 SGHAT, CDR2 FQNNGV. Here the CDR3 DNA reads TGTGCCAGCAGCTTAGGCGCTAACTATGGCTACACCTTC. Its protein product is CASSLGANYGYTF.

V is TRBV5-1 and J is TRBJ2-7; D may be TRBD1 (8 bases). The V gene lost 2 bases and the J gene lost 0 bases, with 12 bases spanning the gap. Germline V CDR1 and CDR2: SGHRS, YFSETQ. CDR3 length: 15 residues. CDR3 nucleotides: TGCGCCAGCAGCTTCAACAGGGGGGGCTCCTACGAGCAGTACTTC. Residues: CASSFNRGGSYEQYF.

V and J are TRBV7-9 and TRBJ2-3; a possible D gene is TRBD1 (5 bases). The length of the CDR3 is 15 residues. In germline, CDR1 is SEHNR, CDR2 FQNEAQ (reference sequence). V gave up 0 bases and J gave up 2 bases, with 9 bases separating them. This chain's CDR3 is CASSLASRATDTQYF. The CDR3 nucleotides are TGTGCCAGCAGCTTAGCGAGCAGGGCCACAGATACGCAGTATTTT.

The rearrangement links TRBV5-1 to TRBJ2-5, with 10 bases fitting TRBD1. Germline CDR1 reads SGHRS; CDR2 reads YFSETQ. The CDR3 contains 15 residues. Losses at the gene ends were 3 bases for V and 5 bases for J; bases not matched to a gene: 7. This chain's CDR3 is CASSSGQGMEETQYF. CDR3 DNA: TGCGCCAGCAGCTCGGGACAGGGGATGGAGGAGACCCAGTACTTC.

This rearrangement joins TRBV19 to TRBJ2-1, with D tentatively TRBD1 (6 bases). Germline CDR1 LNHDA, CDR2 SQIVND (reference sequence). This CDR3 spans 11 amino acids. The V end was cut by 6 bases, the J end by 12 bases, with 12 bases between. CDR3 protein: CASSPGVWQFF. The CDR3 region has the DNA TGTGCCAGTAGCCCAGGGGTTTGGCAGTTCTTC.

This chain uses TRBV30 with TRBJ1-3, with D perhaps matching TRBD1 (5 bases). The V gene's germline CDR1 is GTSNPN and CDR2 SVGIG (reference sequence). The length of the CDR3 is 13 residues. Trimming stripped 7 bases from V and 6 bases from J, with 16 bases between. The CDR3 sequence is CAYLVQGTNTIYF. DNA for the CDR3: TGTGCCTACCTTGTGCAGGGAACAAACACCATATATTTT.

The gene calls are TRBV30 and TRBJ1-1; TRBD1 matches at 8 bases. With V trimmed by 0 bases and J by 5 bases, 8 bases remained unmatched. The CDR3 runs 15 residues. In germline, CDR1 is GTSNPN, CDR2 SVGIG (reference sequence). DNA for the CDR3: TGTGCCTGGAGTGTGCCCGACAGGGGCCGTACTGAAGCTTTCTTT. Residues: CAWSVPDRGRTEAFF.

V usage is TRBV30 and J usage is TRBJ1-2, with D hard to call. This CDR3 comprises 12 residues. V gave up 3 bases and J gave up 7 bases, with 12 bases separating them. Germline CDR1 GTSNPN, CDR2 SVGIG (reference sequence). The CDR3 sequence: CAWSPGGSGYTF. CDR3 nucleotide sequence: TGTGCCTGGAGCCCCGGCGGGAGTGGCTACACCTTC.

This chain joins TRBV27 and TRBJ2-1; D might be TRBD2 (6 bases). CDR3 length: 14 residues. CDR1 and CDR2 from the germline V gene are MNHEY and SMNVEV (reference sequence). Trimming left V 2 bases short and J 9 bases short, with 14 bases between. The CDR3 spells CASSLLAGTGEQFF. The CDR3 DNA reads TGTGCCAGCAGTTTACTCGCGGGGACCGGTGAGCAGTTCTTC.

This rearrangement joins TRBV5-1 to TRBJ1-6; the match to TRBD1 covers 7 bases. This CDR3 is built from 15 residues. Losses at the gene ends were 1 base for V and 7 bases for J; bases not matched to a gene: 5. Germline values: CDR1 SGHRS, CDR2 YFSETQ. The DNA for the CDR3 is TGCGCCAGCAGCTTGTCGGGACAGCAAAATTCACCCCTCCACTTT. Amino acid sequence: CASSLSGQQNSPLHF.

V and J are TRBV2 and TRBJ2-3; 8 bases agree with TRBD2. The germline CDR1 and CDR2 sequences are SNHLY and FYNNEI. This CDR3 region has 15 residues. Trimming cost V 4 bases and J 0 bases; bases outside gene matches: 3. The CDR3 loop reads CASSGSGVSTDTQYF. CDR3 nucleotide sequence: TGTGCCAGCAGTGGTAGCGGGGTAAGCACAGATACGCAGTATTTT.

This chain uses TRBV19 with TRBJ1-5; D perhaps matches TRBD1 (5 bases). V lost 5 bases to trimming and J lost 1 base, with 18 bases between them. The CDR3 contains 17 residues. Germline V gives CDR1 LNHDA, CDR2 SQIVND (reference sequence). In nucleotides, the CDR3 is TGTGCCAGTAGTCCTAGGAGGGGCGGTGGAAGCAATCAGCCCCAGCATTTT. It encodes CASSPRRGGGSNQPQHF.

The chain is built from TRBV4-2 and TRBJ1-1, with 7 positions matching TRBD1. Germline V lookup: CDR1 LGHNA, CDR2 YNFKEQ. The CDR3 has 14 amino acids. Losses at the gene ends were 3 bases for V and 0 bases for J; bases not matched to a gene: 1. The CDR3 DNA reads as TGTGCCAGCAGCCACGACAGGGTGAACACTGAAGCTTTCTTT. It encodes CASSHDRVNTEAFF.

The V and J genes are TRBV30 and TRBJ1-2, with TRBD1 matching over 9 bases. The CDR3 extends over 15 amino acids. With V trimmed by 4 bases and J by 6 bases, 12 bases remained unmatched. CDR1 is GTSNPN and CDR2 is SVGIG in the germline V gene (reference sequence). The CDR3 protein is CAWNSGTGRGDGYTF. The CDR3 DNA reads TGTGCCTGGAACTCCGGGACAGGGCGGGGAGATGGCTACACCTTC. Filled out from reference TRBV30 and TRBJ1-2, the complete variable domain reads SQTIHQWPATLVQPVGSPLSLECTVEGTSNPNLYWYRQAAGRGLQLLFYSVGIGQISSEVPQNLSASRPQDRQFILSSKKLLLSDSGFYLCAWNSGTGRGDGYTFGSGTRLTVV.

This CDR3 reads CASSKGGRAPYEQYF. The DNA of the CDR3 is TGTGCCAGCAGCAAAGGCGGCAGGGCGCCCTACGAGCAGTACTTC. The J gene is TRBJ2-5, the V gene TRBV21-1; the table names TRBD1, a call not compared with the DNA. The closer fit of TRBJ2-7 to the DNA end suggests the J call may be wrong. TRBV21-1 counts as a pseudogene. This CDR3 is built from 15 residues.

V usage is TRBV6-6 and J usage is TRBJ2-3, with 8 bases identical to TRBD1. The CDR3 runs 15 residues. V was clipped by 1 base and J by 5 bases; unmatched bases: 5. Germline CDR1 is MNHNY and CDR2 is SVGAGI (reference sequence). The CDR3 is CASSYWDRKRDTQYF. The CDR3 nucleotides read TGTGCCAGCAGTTACTGGGACAGGAAGCGAGATACGCAGTATTTT.